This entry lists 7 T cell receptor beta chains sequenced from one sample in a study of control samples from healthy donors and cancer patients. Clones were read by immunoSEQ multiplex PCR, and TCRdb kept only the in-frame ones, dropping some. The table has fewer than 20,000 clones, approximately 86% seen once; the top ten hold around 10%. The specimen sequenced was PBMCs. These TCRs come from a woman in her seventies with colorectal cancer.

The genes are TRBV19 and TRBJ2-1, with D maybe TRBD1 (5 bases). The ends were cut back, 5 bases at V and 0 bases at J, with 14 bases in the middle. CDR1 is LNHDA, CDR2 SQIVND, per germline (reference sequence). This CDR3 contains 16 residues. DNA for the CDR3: TGTGCCAGTAGTCGGACACCGAGTAACTCCTACAATGAGCAGTTCTTC. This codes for CASSRTPSNSYNEQFF.

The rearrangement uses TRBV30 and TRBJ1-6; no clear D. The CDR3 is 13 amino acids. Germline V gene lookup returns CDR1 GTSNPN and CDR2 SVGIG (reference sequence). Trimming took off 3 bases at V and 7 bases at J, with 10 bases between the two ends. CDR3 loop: CAWRGLGNSPLHF. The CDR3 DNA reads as TGTGCCTGGAGAGGGTTAGGGAATTCACCCCTCCACTTT.

CDR3 amino acids: CASSSSRGGDQETQYF. The CDR3 DNA follows: TGTGCCAGCAGCTCTTCTAGGGGGGGGGACCAAGAGACCCAGTACTTC. The chain joins TRBV11-3 to TRBJ2-5; a weak D match, TRBD2 (7 bases). This CDR3 is built from 16 residues. Per the germline V gene, CDR1 is SGHNT and CDR2 is YENEEA. V was shortened by 4 bases and J by 0 bases, with 15 bases between the two germline ends.

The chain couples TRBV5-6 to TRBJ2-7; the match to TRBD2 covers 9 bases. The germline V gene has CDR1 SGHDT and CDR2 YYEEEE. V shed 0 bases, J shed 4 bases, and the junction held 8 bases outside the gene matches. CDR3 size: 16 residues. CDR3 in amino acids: CASSLDRWLAGYEQYF. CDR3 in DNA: TGTGCCAGCAGCTTGGATAGGTGGCTAGCGGGGTACGAGCAGTACTTC.

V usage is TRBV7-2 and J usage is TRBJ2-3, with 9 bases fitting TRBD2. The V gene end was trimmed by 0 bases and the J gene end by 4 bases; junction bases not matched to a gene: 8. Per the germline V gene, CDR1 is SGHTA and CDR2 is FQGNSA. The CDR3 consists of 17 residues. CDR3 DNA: TGTGCCAGCAGCTTAGCTGCGGGGGGCGGGAGGGCAGATACGCAGTATTTT. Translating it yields CASSLAAGGGRADTQYF. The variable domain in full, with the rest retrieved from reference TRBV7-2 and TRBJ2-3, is GAGVSQSPSNKVTEKGKDVELRCDPISGHTALYWYRQSLGQGLEFLIYFQGNSAPDKSGLPSDRFSAERTGGSVSTLTIQRTQQEDSAVYLCASSLAAGGGRADTQYFGPGTRLTVL.

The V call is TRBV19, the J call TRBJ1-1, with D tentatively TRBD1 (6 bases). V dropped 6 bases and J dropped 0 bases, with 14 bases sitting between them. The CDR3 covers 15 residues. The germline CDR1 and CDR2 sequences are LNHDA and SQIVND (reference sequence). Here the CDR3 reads CASRGAGAMNTEAFF. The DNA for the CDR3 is TGTGCCAGTAGGGGAGCAGGGGCCATGAACACTGAAGCTTTCTTT.

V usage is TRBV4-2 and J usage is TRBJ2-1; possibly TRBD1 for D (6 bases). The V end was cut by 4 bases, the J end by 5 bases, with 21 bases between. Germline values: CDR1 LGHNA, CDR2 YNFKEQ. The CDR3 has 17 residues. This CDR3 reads CASSPRGSGPNNNEQFF. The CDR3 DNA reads TGTGCCAGCAGCCCGAGGGGGTCGGGGCCCAACAACAATGAGCAGTTCTTC.